The clone carrying this T cell receptor beta chain was found a few times. What it recognizes is unknown. Germline loops: CDR1 MDHEN, CDR2 SYDVKM. The V and J ends lost 5 bases and 4 bases, in that order; junction bases with no gene match: 8. CDR3 length equals 15 residues. A template switching step contributed a universal primer site, while unique molecular identifiers were present in the cDNA. In TCRdb, the 5' RACE reads were re-called with MiXCR into one record per CDR3 protein. Among fewer than 350,000 distinct CDR3 sequences, more than 6.5% were seen once, and the ten largest hold over 2%. All donors were healthy Caucasians. This sample is drawn from a study of identical twins. Study findings and constraints: Invariant cells of the MAIT and iNKT types might have partly distorted the zero-insertion analyses. Weaker excess twin sharing was observed in beta out-of-frame sequences.

These data also formed part of another study, on yellow fever vaccine responses in identical twins.

This receptor was taken from a woman in her late teens or twenties in good health. Sample: memory (CD45RO+) T cells sorted from blood. The rearrangement joins TRBV28 to TRBJ1-3, with 7 bases fitting TRBD1. CDR3 region: CASSAKTGSGNTIYF. The CDR3 nucleotides read TGTGCCAGCAGTGCCAAGACAGGGTCAGGAAACACCATATATTTT.